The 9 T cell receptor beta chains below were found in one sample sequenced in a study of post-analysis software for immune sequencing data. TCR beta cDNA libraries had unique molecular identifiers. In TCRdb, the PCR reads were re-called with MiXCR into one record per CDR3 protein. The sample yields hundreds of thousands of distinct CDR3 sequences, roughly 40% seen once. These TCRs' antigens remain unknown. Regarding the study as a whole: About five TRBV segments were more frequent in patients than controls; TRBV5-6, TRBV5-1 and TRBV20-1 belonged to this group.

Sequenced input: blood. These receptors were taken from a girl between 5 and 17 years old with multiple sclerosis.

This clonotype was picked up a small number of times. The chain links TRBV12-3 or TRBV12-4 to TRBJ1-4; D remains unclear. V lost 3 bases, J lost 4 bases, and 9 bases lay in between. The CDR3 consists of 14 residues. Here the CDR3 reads CASSLTSGNEKLFF. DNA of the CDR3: TGTGCCAGCAGTTTGACCTCTGGTAATGAAAAACTGTTTTTT.

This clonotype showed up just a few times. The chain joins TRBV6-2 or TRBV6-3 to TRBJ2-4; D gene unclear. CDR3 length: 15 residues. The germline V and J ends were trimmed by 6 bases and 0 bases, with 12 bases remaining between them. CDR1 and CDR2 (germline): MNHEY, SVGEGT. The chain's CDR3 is CASSHSGGAKNIQYF. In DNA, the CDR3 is TGTGCCAGCAGCCACAGTGGTGGAGCCAAAAACATTCAGTACTTC.

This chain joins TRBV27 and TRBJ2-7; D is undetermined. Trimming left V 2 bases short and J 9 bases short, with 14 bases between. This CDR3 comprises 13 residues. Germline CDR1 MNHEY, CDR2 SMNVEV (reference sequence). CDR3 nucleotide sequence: TGTGCCAGCAGTTTACAAACGTCAGGCCGGCAGTACTTC. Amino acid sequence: CASSLQTSGRQYF.

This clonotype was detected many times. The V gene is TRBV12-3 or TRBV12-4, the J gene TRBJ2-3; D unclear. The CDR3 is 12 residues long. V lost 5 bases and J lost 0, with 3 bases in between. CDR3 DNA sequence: TGTGCCAGCAGTGACAGCACAGATACGCAGTATTTT. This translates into CASSDSTDTQYF.

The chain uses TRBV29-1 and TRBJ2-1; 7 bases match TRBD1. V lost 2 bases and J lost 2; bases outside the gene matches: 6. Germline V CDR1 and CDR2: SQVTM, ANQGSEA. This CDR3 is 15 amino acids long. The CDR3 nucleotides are TGCAGCGTTGAACGAAGGGGGCTTGCCTACAATGAGCAGTTCTTC. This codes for CSVERRGLAYNEQFF.

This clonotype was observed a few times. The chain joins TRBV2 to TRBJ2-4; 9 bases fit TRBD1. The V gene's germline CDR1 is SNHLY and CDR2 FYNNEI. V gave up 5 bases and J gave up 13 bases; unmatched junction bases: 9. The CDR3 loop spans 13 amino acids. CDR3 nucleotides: TGTGCCAGCAGTTCTCCGACAGGGGGAGAGCAGTACTTC. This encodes CASSSPTGGEQYF.

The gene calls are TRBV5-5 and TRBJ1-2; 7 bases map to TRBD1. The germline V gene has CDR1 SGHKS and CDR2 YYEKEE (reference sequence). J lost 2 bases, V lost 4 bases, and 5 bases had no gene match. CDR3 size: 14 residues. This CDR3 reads CASSAKGGNYGYTF. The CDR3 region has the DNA TGTGCCAGCAGCGCAAAAGGGGGCAACTATGGCTACACCTTC.

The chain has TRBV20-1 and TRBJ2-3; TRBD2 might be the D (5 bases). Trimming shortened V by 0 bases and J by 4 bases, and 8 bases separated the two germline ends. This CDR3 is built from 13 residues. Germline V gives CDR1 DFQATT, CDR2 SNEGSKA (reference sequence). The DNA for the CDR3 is TGCAGTGCTAGAGATGGAGGATCAGATACGCAGTATTTT. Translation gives CSARDGGSDTQYF.

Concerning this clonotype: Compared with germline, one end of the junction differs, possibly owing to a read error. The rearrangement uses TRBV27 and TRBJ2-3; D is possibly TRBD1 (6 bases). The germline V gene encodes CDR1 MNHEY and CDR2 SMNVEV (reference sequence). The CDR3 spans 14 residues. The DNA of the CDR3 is TGTACCAGCAGTCCCCGGACAGCTAAAGATACGCAGTATTTT. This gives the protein CTSSPRTAKDTQYF.